This entry is about one T cell receptor (beta chain). Its antigen remains unidentified. This sample stems from a study of shared clonotypes between healthy human individuals. Overall study results and limits: What limited the represented genetic and exposure-history diversity was the small number of donors.

Terminally differentiated effector memory CD45RA+ cells were left out of the naive CD8 fraction, which was CD45RO-negative and positively selected for CCR7. Donors, healthy HIV-negative adults, lacked recent acute infections or vaccinations. The CDR3 has 15 residues. Germline CDR1 SEHNR, CDR2 FQNEAQ (reference sequence). Trimming took 4 bases from V and 3 from J, leaving 16 bases between them. Authors' data handling: Owing to the provision of junction-only sequences devoid of quality scores by immunoSEQ, filtering differed. TCRdb keeps only in-frame clones here, not all; method: immunoSEQ multiplex PCR. The V and J calls and the clone size are those of that table, but D and trimming were determined from the DNA. The repertoire holds roughly 2.1 million clones, with roughly 91% as singletons.

The chain employs TRBV7-9 and TRBJ2-7; a weak D match, TRBD1 (5 bases). The sequence was collected from a young man in good health. Some clones in this sample may be carry-over from other donors' samples. The source material was naive CD8+ T cells from PBMCs. The CDR3 here is CASSSPAGRNYEQYF. CDR3 DNA: TGTGCCAGCAGCTCCCCGGCAGGGCGAAACTACGAGCAGTACTTC.